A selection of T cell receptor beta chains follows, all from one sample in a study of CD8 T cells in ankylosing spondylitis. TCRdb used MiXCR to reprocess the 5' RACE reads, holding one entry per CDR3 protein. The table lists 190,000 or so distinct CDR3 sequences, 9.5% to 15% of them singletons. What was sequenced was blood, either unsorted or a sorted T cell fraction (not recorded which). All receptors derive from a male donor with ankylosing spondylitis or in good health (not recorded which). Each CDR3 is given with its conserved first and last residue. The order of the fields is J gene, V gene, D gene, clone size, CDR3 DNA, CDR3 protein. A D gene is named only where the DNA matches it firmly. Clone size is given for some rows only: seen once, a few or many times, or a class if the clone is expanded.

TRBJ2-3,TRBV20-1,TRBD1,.,TGCAGTGCTAGAGCCAACTTAGGGACAGGGGTTTTACACGGTACGCAGTATTTT,CSARANLGTGVLHGTQYF
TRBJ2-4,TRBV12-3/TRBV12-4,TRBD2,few,TGTGCCAGCAGTTCTAGCGGGAGAGCCAAAAACATTCAGTACTTC,CASSSSGRAKNIQYF
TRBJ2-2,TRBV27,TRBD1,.,TGTGCCAGCACCTCCAGGGGGTGGGCCACCGGGGAGCTGTTTTTT,CASTSRGWATGELFF
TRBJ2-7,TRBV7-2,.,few,TGTGCCAACCCCCGGCGCTCCTACGAGCAGTACTTC,CANPRRSYEQYF
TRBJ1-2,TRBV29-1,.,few,TGCAGCGTTGAAGTGAGGAATGGCTACACCTTC,CSVEVRNGYTF
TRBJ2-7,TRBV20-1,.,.,TGCAGTGCTAGAGATGTCAGGGGGGCCGCCTACGAGCAGTACTTC,CSARDVRGAAYEQYF
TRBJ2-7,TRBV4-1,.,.,TGCGCCAGCAGCCAAGATCGACAGGAGGCCTACGAGCAGTACTTC,CASSQDRQEAYEQYF
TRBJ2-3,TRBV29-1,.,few,TGCAGCGTTGTAGGGGGGACAGCTCTTGCGTACACAGATACGCAGTATTTT,CSVVGGTALAYTDTQYF
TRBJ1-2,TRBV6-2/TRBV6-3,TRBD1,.,TGTGCCAGCAGTCCAGGGGGTTACTATGGCTACACCTTC,CASSPGGYYGYTF
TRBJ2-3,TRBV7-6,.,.,TGTGCCAGCAGCGTAGCCTGGACCAACGGGAGAGTCACAGATACGCAGTATTTT,CASSVAWTNGRVTDTQYF
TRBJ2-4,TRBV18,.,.,TGTGCCAGCTCACCAAGGGGGTCAGTGAGACTAGCCAAAAACATTCAGTACTTC,CASSPRGSVRLAKNIQYF
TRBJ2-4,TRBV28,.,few,TGTGCCAGCAGTGATACCGGGACGGGGGCCAGCATTCAGTACTTC,CASSDTGTGASIQYF
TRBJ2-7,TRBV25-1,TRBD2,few,TGTGCCAGCAGTGGGTCAGCGGGAGGCCAGACCTACGAGCAGTACTTC,CASSGSAGGQTYEQYF
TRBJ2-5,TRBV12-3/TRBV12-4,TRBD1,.,TGTGCCAGCAGGACGAAGGTCGACAGGGGGAACCAAGAGACCCAGTACTTC,CASRTKVDRGNQETQYF
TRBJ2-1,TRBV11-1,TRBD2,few,TGTGCCAGCAGCTCCCCGGGGACTAGCGGGAGGCTCAACAATGAGCAGTTCTTC,CASSSPGTSGRLNNEQFF
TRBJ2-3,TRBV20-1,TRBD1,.,TGCAGTGCTAGGGGACAGGGCGTCCTCACAGATACGCAGTATTTT,CSARGQGVLTDTQYF
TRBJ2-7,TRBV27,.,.,TGTGCCAGCAGTTTATTCAGGGGAGGGAGCTACGAGCAGTACTTC,CASSLFRGGSYEQYF
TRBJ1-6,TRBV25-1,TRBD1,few,TGTGCCAGCACCGCCCTACAGGGGGGTAATTCACCCCTCCACTTT,CASTALQGGNSPLHF
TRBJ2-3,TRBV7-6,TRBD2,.,TGTGCCAGCAGGGGAACGGGAGGGCCGTGGGAGCAGTATTTT,CASRGTGGPWEQYF
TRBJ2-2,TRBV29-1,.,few,TGCAGCGTATTACAAGGGGGGGCGAACACCGGGGAGCTGTTTTTT,CSVLQGGANTGELFF
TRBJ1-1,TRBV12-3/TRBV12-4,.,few,TGTGCCAGCAGTTTATGGGACGTCGCCCAGAGAGCTTTCTTT,CASSLWDVAQRAFF
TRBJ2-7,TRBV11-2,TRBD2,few,TGTGCCAGCAGCTTAGGCGGGAGCGAGGGCGAGCAGTACTTC,CASSLGGSEGEQYF
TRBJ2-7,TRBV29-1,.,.,TGCAGCGTCGCCCATCCCGGGACACCGTCCTACGAGCAGTACTTC,CSVAHPGTPSYEQYF
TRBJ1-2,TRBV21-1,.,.,TGTGCCAGCAGCAAAGGGAATAATGGCTACACCTTC,CASSKGNNGYTF
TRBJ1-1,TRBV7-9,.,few,TGTGCCAGCAGCGCCGGACCCCAGGGATGGTTAACTGAAGCTTTCTTT,CASSAGPQGWLTEAFF
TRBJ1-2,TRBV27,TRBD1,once,TGTGCCAGCAGTCCCTCCGGGACAGTCTATGGCTACACCTTC,CASSPSGTVYGYTF